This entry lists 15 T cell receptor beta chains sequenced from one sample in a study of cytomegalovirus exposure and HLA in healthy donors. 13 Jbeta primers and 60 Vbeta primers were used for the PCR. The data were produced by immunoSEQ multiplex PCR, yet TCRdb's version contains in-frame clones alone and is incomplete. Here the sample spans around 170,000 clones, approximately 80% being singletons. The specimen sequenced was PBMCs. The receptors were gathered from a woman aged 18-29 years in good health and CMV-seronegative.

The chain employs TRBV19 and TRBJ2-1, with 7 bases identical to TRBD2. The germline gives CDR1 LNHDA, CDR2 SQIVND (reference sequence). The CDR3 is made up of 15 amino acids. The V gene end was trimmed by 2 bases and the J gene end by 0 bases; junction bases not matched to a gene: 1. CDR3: CASSILAVSYNEQFF. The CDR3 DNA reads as TGTGCCAGTAGTATACTAGCGGTCTCCTACAATGAGCAGTTCTTC.

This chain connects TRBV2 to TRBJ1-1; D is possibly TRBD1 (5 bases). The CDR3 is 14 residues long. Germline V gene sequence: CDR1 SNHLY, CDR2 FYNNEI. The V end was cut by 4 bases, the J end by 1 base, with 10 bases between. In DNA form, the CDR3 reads TGTGCCAGCAGTGTGACCGGACAGAACACTGAAGCTTTCTTT. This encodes CASSVTGQNTEAFF.

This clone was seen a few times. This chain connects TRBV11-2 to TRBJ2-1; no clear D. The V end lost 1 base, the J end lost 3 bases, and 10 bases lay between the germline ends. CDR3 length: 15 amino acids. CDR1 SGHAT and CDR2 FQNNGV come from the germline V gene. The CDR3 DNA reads TGTGCCAGCAGCTTAGGCCAGCAGGACTACAATGAGCAGTTCTTC. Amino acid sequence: CASSLGQQDYNEQFF.

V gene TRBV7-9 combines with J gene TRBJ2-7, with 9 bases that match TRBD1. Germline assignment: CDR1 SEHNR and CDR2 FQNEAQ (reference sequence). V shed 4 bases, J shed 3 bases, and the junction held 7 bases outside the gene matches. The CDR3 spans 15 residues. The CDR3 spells CASSWPGQGIYEQYF. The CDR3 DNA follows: TGTGCCAGCAGCTGGCCCGGACAGGGGATCTACGAGCAGTACTTC.

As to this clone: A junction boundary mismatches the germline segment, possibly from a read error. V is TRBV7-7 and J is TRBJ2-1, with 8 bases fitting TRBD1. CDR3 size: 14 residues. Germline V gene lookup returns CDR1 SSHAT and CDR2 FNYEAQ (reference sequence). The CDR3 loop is CASSSGRQGNEQFF. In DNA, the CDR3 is TGTGCTAGCAGCTCTGGACGACAGGGGAATGAGCAGTTCTTC.

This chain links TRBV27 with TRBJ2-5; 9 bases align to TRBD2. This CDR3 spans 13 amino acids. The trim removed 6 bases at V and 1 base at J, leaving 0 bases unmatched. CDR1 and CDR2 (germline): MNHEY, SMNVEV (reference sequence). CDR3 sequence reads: CASRTSGQETQYF. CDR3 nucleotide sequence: TGTGCCAGCAGGACTAGCGGCCAAGAGACCCAGTACTTC.

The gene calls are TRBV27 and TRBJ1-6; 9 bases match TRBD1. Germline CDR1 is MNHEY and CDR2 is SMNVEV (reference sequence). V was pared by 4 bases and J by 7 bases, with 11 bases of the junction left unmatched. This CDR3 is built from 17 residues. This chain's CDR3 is CASSSPQEGTGNSPLHF. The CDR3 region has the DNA TGTGCCAGCAGTTCTCCCCAAGAGGGGACAGGGAATTCACCCCTCCACTTT.

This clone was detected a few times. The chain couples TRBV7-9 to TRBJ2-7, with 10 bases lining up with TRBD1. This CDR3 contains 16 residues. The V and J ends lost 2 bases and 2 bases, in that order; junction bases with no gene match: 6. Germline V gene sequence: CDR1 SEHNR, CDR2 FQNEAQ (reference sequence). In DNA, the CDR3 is TGTGCCAGCAGCTTATTTACCGGGACAGGGGCCTACGAGCAGTACTTC. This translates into CASSLFTGTGAYEQYF.

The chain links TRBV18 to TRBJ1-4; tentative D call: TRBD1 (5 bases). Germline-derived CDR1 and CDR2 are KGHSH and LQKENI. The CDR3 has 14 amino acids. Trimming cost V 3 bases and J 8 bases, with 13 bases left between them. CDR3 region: CASSPGGAGEKLFF. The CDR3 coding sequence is TGTGCCAGCTCACCCGGTGGGGCAGGGGAAAAACTGTTTTTT.

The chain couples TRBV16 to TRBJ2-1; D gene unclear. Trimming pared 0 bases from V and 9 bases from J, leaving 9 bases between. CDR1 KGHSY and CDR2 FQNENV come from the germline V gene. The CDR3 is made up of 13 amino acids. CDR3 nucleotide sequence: TGTGCCAGCAGCCAATCTCTATCCGGTGAGCAGTTCTTC. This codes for CASSQSLSGEQFF.

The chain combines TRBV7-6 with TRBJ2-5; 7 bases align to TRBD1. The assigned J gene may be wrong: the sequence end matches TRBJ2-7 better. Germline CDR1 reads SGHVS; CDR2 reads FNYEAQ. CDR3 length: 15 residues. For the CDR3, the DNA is TGTGCCAGCAGCTTAGAGCAGGACAGGCCCTACGAGCAGTACTTC. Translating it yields CASSLEQDRPYEQYF.

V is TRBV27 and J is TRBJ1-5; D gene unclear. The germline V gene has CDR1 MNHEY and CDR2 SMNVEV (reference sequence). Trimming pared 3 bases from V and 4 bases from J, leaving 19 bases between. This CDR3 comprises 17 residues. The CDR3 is CASSLKGGQKINQPQHF. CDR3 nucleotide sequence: TGTGCCAGCAGTTTGAAAGGTGGGCAGAAGATTAATCAGCCCCAGCATTTT.

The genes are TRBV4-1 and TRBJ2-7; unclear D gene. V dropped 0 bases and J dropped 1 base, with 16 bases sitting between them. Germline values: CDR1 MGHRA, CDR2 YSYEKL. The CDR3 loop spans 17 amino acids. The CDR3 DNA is TGCGCCAGCAGCCAAGATCCTCGATCCAAACTTTCCTACGAGCAGTACTTC. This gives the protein CASSQDPRSKLSYEQYF.

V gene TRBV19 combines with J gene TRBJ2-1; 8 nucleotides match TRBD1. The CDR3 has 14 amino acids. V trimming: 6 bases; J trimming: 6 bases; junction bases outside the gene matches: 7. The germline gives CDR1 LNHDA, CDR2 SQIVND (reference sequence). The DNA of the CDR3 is TGTGCCAGTAGAATGGGACAGGAGATCAATGAGCAGTTCTTC. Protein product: CASRMGQEINEQFF.

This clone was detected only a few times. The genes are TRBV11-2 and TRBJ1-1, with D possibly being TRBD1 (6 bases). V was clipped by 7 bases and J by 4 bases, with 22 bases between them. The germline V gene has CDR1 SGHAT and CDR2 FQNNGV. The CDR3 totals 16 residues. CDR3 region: CASTPRAGAGGTEAFF. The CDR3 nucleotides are TGTGCCAGCACCCCTCGAGCGGGGGCTGGGGGCACTGAAGCTTTCTTT.